The sequence of this TCR beta chain was determined in a study of T cell responses to AZD1222 COVID-19 vaccine. Repertoires were generated with immunoSEQ multiplex PCR, while TCRdb's copy carries only in-frame clones and drops some. The sample has over 110,000 clones, around nine tenths seen once. Looked up from germline, CDR1 is SGHNT and CDR2 is YYREEE (reference sequence). V was pared by 3 bases and J by 5 bases, with 14 bases between. This CDR3 spans 15 amino acids. Points from the study as a whole: Donors skewed white British and female; clonal diversity was possibly underestimated. Rises in breadth and depth of Spike-specific TCRs came after two AZD1222 doses. Sampling captured repertoires only after the peak T cell response.

Concerning this clone: The antigen remains undetermined.

Sample: peripheral blood, taken 28 days after the second AZD1222 dose. The clonotype was recovered from an adult who received the AZD1222 COVID-19 vaccine. The chain has TRBV5-4 and TRBJ1-4; the D gene is possibly TRBD1 (5 bases). The CDR3 DNA reads TGTGCCAGCAGCTCCTGGGGGGGAAACAATGAAAAACTGTTTTTT. This codes for CASSSWGGNNEKLFF.